This TCR beta chain is drawn from a study of CXCR3 chemokines and chemotherapy response in bladder cancer (dated by TCRdb to the early 2020s). Regarding the complete study: The study set out to examine whether the activity of the CXCR3 chemokine system within tumors predicted response to chemotherapy in human bladder cancer.

CDR1 MGHRA and CDR2 YSYEKL were looked up in the germline V gene. The CDR3 has 11 amino acids, counting both end residues. A word on this clonotype: What this receptor recognizes is not known. It is likely a read error, because the conserved phenylalanine at the end of the CDR3 is missing. No DNA is shown, since the ends of the CDR3 on it are uncertain; the CDR3 is the one TCRdb lists.

Library construction relied on PCR. Sequencing was carried out with an Illumina HiSeq 2500. TCRdb reanalyzed the raw reads on its own, using fastp at Q25 for trimming and MiXCR for clone calling, and kept in-frame beta chains. Every CDR3 protein is listed once, alongside the most common genes and DNA of its rows. The sample data list about 8,100 distinct CDR3 sequences, and approximately 12% of these were observed just once. The top ten clonotypes cover roughly a sixth of the sample. The source is a human donor with bladder cancer that responded to neoadjuvant chemotherapy. This specimen was collected from a patient whose treatment included neoadjuvant chemotherapy. This chain is built from TRBV4-1 and TRBJ2-1; the table assigns TRBD2, which was not confirmed against the DNA. The encoded CDR3 is CASSQGGLVFL.